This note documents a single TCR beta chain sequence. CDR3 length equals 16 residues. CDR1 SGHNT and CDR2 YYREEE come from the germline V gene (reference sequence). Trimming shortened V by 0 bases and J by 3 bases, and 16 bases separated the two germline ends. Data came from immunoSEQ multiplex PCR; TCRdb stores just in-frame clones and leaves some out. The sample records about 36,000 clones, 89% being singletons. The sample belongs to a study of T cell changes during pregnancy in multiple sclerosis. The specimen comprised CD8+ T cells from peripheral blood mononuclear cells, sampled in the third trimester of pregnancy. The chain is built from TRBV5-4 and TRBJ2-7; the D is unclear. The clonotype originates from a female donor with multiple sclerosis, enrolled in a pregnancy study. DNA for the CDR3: TGTGCCAGCAGCTTGGATGGCCTCGATCTTGGCTACGAGCAGTACTTC. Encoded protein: CASSLDGLDLGYEQYF.